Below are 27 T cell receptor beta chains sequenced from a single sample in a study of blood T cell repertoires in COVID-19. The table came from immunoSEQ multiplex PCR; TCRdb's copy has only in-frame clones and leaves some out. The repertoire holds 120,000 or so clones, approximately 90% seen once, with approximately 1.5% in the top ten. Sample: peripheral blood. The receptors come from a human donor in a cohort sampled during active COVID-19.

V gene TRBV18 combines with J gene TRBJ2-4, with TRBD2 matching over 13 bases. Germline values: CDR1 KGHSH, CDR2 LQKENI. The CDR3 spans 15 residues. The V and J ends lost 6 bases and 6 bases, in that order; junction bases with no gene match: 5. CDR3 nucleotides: TGTGCCAGCTCCTCCACTAGCGGGAGGGGAAACATTCAGTACTTC. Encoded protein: CASSSTSGRGNIQYF.

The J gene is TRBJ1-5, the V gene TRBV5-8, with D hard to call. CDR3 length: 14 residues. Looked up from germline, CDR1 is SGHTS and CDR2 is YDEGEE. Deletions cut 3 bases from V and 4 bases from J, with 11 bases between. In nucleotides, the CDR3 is TGTGCCAGCAGCTCCCTAGGTGGGAATCAGCCCCAGCATTTT. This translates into CASSSLGGNQPQHF.

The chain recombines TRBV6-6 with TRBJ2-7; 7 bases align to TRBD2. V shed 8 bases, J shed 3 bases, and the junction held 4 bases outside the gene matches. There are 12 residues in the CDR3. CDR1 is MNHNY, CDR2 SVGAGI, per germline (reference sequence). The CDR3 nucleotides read TGTGCCAGCGGGCAGCGGGACTACGAGCAGTACTTC. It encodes CASGQRDYEQYF.

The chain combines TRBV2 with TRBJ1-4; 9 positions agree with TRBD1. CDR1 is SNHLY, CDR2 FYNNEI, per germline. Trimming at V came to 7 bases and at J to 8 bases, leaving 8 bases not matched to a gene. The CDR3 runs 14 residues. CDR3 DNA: TGTGCCAGCATCCCGGGACAGGGAAGGGAAAAACTGTTTTTT. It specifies CASIPGQGREKLFF.

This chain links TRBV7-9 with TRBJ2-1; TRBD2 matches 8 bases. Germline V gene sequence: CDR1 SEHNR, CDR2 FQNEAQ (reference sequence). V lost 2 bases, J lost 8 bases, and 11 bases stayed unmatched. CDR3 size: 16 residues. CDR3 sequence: CASSLPGGGLVDEQFF. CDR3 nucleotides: TGTGCCAGCAGCTTACCCGGGGGGGGGCTGGTGGATGAGCAGTTCTTC.

The CDR3 region has the DNA TGTGCCAGCAGCCATCAAGGACAGGTTGGCTATGGCTACACCTTC. This codes for CASSHQGQVGYGYTF. The chain carries TRBV16 and TRBJ1-2; 7 nucleotides line up with TRBD1. The CDR3 totals 15 residues. The V segment lost 3 bases and the J segment 4 bases; nucleotides outside the gene matches: 8. Germline CDR1 KGHSY, CDR2 FQNENV. Using reference TRBV16 and TRBJ1-2 for the parts outside the CDR3, the full variable domain is GEEVAQTPKHLVRGEGQKAKLYCAPIKGHSYVFWYQQVLKNEFKFLISFQNENVFDETGMPKERFSAKCLPNSPCSLEIQATKLEDSAVYFCASSHQGQVGYGYTFGSGTRLTVV.

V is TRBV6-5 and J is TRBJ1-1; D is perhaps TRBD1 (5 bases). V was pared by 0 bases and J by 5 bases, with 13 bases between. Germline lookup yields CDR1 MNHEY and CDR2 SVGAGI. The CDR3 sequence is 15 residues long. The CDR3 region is CASSYSQGLRTEAFF. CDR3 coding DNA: TGTGCCAGCAGTTACTCTCAGGGTTTGAGGACTGAAGCTTTCTTT.

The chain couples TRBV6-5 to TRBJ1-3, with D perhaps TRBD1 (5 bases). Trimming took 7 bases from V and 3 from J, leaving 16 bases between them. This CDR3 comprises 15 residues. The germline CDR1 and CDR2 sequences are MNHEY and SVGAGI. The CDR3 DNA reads TGTGCCAGCATTCCCCCTGGGGCGGATGGAAACACCATATATTTT. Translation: CASIPPGADGNTIYF.

The CDR3, as DNA: TGTGCCAGCAGCCATCGGACAGGGGGCTCCTACGAGCAGTACTTC. Translated, it gives CASSHRTGGSYEQYF. The chain uses TRBV27 and TRBJ2-7; 10 positions match TRBD1. The CDR3 runs 15 residues. Germline V gene lookup returns CDR1 MNHEY and CDR2 SMNVEV (reference sequence). The junction had 5 bases not matched to a gene; V was cut back by 6 bases and J by 0 bases.

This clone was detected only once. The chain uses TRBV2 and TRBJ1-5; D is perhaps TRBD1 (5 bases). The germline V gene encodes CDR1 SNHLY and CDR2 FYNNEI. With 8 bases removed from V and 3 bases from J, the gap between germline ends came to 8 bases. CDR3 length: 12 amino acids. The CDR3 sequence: CASGGINQPQHF. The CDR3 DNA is TGTGCCAGCGGGGGGATCAATCAGCCCCAGCATTTT.

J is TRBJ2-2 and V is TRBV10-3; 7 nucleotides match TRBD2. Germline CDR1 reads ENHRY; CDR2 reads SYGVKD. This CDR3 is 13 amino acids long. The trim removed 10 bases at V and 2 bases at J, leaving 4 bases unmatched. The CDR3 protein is CANRDYNTGELFF. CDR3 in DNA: TGTGCCAACCGGGACTATAACACCGGGGAGCTGTTTTTT.

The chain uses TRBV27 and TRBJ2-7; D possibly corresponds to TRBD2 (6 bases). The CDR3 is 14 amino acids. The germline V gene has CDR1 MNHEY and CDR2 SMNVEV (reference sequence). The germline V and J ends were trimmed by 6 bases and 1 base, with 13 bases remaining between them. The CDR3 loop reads CASRSIGSSYEQYF. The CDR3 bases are TGTGCCAGCAGGTCCATCGGGAGTTCCTACGAGCAGTACTTC.

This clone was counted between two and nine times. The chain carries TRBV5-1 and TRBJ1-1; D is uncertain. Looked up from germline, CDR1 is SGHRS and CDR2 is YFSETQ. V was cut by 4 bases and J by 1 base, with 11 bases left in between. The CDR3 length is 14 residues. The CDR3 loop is CASSLYGENTEAFF. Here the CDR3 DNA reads TGCGCCAGCAGCCTTTATGGAGAGAACACTGAAGCTTTCTTT.

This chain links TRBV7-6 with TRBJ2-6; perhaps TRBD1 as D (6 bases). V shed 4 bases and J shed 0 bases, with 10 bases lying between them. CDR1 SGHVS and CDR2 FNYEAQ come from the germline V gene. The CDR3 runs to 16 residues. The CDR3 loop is CASSWDNPSGANVLTF. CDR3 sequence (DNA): TGTGCCAGCAGCTGGGACAACCCCTCTGGGGCCAACGTCCTGACTTTC.

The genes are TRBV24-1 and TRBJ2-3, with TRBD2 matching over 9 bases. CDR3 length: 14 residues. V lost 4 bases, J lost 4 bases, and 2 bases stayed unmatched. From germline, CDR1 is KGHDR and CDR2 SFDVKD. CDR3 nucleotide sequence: TGTGCCACCAGTGACGAGCGGGGGGCAGATACGCAGTATTTT. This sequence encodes CATSDERGADTQYF.

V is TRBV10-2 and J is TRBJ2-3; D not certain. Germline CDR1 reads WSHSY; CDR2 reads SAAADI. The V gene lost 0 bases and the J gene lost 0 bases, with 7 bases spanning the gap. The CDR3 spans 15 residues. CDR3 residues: CASSESLVSTDTQYF. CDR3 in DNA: TGCGCCAGCAGTGAGTCGCTAGTTAGCACAGATACGCAGTATTTT.

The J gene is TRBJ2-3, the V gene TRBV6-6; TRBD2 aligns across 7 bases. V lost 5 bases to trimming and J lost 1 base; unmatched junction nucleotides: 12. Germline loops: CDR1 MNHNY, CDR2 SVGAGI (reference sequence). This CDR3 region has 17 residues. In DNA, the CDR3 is TGTGCCAGCAGTCCCCGGGACTACCGACTCCGCACAGATACGCAGTATTTT. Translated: CASSPRDYRLRTDTQYF.

CDR3 sequence reads: CASSLKLAGENEQFF. The CDR3 region has the DNA TGCGCCAGCAGCTTAAAACTAGCGGGAGAGAATGAGCAGTTCTTC. This sequence joins TRBV5-1 and TRBJ2-1, with 11 bases identical to TRBD2. There are 15 residues in the CDR3. The junction had 5 bases not matched to a gene; V was cut back by 2 bases and J by 7 bases. Germline V lookup: CDR1 SGHRS, CDR2 YFSETQ.

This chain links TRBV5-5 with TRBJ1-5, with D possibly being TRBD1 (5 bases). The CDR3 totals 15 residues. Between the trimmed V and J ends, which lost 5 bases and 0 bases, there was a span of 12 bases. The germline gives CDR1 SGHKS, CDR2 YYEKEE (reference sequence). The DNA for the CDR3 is TGTGCCAGCAGACCGACAGTCTCTAGCAATCAGCCCCAGCATTTT. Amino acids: CASRPTVSSNQPQHF.

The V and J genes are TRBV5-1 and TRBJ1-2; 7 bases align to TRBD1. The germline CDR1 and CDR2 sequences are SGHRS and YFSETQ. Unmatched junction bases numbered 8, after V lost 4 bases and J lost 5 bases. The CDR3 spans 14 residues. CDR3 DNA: TGCGCCAGCAGCCCCGAGGGGGCTCGATATGGCTACACCTTC. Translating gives CASSPEGARYGYTF.

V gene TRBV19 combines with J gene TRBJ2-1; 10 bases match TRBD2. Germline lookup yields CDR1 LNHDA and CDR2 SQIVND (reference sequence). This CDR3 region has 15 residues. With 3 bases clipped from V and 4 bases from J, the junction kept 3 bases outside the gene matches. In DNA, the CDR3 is TGTGCCAGTAGTATCCCTAGCGGGAGTTACAATGAGCAGTTCTTC. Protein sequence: CASSIPSGSYNEQFF. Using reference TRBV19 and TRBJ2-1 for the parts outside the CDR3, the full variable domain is DGGITQSPKYLFRKEGQNVTLSCEQNLNHDAMYWYRQDPGQGLRLIYYSQIVNDFQKGDIAEGYSVSREKKESFPLTVTSAQKNPTAFYLCASSIPSGSYNEQFFGPGTRLTVL.

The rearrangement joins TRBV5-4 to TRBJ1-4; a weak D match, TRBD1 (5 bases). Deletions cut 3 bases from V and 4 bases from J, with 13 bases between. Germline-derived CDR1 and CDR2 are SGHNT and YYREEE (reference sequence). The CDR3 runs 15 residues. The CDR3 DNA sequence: TGTGCCAGCAGCTGGTCGGGGGGATTTAATGAAAAACTGTTTTTT. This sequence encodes CASSWSGGFNEKLFF.

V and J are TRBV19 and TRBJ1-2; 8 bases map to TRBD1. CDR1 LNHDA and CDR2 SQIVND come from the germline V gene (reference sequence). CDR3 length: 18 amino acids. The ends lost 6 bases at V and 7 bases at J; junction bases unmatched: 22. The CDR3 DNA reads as TGTGCCAGTAGAGAAGCCGGGACAGGAGTTCGATTGTCGGGTGGCTACACCTTC. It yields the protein CASREAGTGVRLSGGYTF.

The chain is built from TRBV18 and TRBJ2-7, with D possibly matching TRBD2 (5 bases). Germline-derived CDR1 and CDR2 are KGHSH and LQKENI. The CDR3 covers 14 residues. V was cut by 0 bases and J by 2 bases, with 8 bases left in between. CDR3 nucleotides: TGTGCCAGCTCACCACCTAACGGGGCCTACGAGCAGTACTTC. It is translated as CASSPPNGAYEQYF.

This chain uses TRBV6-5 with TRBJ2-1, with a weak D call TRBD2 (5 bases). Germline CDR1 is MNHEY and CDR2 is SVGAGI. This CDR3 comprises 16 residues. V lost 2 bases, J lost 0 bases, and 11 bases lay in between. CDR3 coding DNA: TGTGCCAGCAGTTACCTCAGCGGTAGCTCCTACAATGAGCAGTTCTTC. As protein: CASSYLSGSSYNEQFF.

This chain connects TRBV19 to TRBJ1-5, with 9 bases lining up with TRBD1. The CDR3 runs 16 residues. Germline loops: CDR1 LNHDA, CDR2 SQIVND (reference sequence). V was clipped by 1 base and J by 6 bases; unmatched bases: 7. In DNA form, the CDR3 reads TGTGCCAGTAGTATAGGTGGGGGACAGGGAAGTCAGCCCCAGCATTTT. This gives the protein CASSIGGGQGSQPQHF. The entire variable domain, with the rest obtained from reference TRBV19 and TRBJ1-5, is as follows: DGGITQSPKYLFRKEGQNVTLSCEQNLNHDAMYWYRQDPGQGLRLIYYSQIVNDFQKGDIAEGYSVSREKKESFPLTVTSAQKNPTAFYLCASSIGGGQGSQPQHFGDGTRLSIL.

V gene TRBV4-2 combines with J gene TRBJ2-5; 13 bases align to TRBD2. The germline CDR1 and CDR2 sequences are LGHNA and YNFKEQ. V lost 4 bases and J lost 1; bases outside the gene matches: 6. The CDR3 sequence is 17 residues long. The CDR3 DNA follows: TGTGCCAGCAGCCCCTGGGGGACTAGCGGGGCCCAAGAGACCCAGTACTTC. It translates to CASSPWGTSGAQETQYF.